This T cell receptor beta chain appears in the sequencing data of a study of tumor and adjacent non-tumor tissue in lung cancer. General study points: Significantly higher TCR diversity was found in tumor than normal lung. Normal lung showed higher cumulative top 100 clone frequency than tumor.

Three rounds of nested PCR, following a modified ARM-PCR protocol, produced the TCRbeta library. TCRdb used MiXCR to reprocess the multiplex PCR reads, holding one entry per CDR3 protein. The repertoire includes about 98,000 distinct CDR3 sequences, 75% to 85% of them detected once, and less than 40% sits in the top ten. A word on this clonotype: Its cognate antigen is unknown. At one end, the junction sequence differs from germline, possibly due to a read error.

The template was RNA from unsorted bulk tissue. The normal lung tissue was taken more than 3 cm from the tumor edge. CDR1 SGHDT and CDR2 YYEEEE come from the germline V gene. The length of the CDR3 is 13 residues. Sample: distant non-tumor lung tissue. The chain links TRBV5-6 to TRBJ2-4, with D possibly matching TRBD2 (6 bases). The sequence came from a man aged 60 to 69 with small cell lung cancer. The CDR3 protein is CAGSLERLVIQYF. CDR3 nucleotide sequence: TGTGCCGGCAGCTTGGAGCGACTAGTTATTCAGTACTTC.